This entry describes one TCR beta chain. As yet, its antigen is unknown. This entry comes from a study of cytomegalovirus exposure and HLA in healthy donors. The wider study: Researchers found that about 84% of just under 400 genotyped donors fell within the Caucasian-associated ancestry cluster. Findings and caveats of the study: In a later analysis, an Asian-associated ancestry cluster reportedly showed fewer N-insertions than the approximately 610-donor mean.

The CDR3 is 13 residues long. V lost 3 bases, J lost 4 bases, and 10 bases lay in between. Germline V gene data show CDR1 as SGDLS and CDR2 as YYNGEE. The PCR contained 60 Vbeta and 13 Jbeta primers. Data came from immunoSEQ multiplex PCR; TCRdb stores just in-frame clones and leaves some out. This table has 150,000 to 200,000 clones, about 85% appearing once. The sequenced material came from PBMCs. V usage is TRBV9 and J usage is TRBJ1-1; D gene uncertain. The clonotype was recovered from a man younger than 35 in good health and CMV-seropositive. The CDR3 protein is CASSANTLTEAFF. The CDR3 nucleotides are TGTGCCAGCAGCGCAAATACTCTCACTGAAGCTTTCTTT. The whole variable domain, filled in from reference TRBV9 and TRBJ1-1, reads DSGVTQTPKHLITATGQRVTLRCSPRSGDLSVYWYQQSLDQGLQFLIQYYNGEERAKGNILERFSAQQFPDLHSELNLSSLELGDSALYFCASSANTLTEAFFGQGTRLTVV.